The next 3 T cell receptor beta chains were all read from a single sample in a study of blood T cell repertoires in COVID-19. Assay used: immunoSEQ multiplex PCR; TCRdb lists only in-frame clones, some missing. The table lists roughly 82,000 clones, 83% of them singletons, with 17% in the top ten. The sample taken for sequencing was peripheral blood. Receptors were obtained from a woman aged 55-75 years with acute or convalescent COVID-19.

In DNA form, the CDR3 reads TGTGCCAGCAGTTTTCATAACACCGGGGAGCTGTTTTTT. Protein sequence: CASSFHNTGELFF. The rearrangement uses TRBV28 and TRBJ2-2; D is unresolved. CDR1 is MDHEN, CDR2 SYDVKM, per germline. CDR3 size: 13 residues. Trimming pared 3 bases from V and 2 bases from J, leaving 4 bases between.

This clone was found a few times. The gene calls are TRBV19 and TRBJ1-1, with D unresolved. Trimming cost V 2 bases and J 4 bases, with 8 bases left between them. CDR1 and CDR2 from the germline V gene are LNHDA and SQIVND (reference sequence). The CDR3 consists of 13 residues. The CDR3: CASSIIYSTEAFF. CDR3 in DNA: TGTGCCAGTAGTATAATCTACAGCACTGAAGCTTTCTTT.

Here the CDR3 reads CASSLTGGYEQYF. The CDR3, as DNA: TGCGCCAGCAGCTTGACGGGGGGGTACGAGCAGTACTTC. The V call is TRBV5-1, the J call TRBJ2-7; 8 bases are a match to TRBD2. Germline-derived CDR1 and CDR2 are SGHRS and YFSETQ. CDR3 size: 13 residues. The ends lost 1 base at V and 4 bases at J; junction bases unmatched: 1.